This TCR beta chain was found in a study of T cells in Graves' hyperthyroidism and ophthalmopathy. Study-level results: It was a median about 6 months before onset that the model predicted ophthalmopathy.

Ten or more counts support this clonotype. The antigen is not known. The CDR3 has 15 amino acids. Trimming took off 5 bases at V and 7 bases at J, with 20 bases between the two ends. Germline CDR1 is MDHEN and CDR2 is SYDVKM. Amplification of TCR beta CDR3 regions used RNA as the template. HTBI primers were employed in a first-round RT-PCR of the TCR CDR3. TCRdb recomputed calls from the multiplex PCR reads with MiXCR, one row per CDR3 protein. The sample includes hundreds of thousands of distinct CDR3 sequences, roughly 14% of them seen just once. This sequence joins TRBV28 and TRBJ2-5; possible D gene TRBD1, 6 bases. The clonotype was recovered from a middle-aged woman with Graves' ophthalmopathy. Sequenced input: blood. The CDR3 coding sequence is TGTGCCAGCAGTCACCGGGACACAACCTTCGGGACCCAGTACTTC. Translated: CASSHRDTTFGTQYF.